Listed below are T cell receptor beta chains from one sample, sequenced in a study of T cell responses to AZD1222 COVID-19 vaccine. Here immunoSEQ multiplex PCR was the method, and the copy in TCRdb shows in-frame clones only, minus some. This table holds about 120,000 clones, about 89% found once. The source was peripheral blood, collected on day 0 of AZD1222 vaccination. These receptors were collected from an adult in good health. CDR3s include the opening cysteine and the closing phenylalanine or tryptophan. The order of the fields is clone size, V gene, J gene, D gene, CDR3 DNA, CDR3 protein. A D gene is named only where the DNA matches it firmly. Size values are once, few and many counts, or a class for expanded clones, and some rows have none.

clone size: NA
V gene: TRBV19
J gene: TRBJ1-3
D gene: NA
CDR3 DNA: TGTGCCAGTAAGGAGAGTGGAGGCACCATATATTTT
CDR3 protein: CASKESGGTIYF

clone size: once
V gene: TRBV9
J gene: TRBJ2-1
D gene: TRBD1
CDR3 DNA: TGTGCCAGCAGCTCCACAGGGGATCACGAGCAGTTCTTC
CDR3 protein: CASSSTGDHEQFF

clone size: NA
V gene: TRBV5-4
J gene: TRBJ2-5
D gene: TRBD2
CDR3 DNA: TGTGCCAGTCGGGGGGCCGGGGGGGGAGGGGAGACCCAGTACTTC
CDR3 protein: CASRGAGGGGETQYF

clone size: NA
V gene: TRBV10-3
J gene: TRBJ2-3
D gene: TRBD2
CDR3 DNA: TGTGCCATCAGTGAGTCGCCGACTAGCGGGATTAGCACAGATACGCAGTATTTT
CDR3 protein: CAISESPTSGISTDTQYF

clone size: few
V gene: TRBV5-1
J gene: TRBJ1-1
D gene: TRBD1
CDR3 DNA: TGCGCCAGCAGTCTAGGGGGCTCAGGGGTTATGAACACTGAAGCTTTCTTT
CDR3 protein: CASSLGGSGVMNTEAFF

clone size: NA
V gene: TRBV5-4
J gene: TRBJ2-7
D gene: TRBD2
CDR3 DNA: TGTGCCAGCAGCTTTACTAGCGGGATTCGAAGCGACGAGCAGTACTTC
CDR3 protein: CASSFTSGIRSDEQYF

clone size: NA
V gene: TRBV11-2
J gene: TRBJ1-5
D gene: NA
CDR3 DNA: TGTGCCAGCAGCTTAATCCAGGGCAGAGATCAGCCCCAGCATTTT
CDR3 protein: CASSLIQGRDQPQHF

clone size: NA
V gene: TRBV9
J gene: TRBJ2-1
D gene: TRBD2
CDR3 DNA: TGTGCCAGCAGCGTAGATGGACTAGACTCCTACAATGAGCAGTTCTTC
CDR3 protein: CASSVDGLDSYNEQFF

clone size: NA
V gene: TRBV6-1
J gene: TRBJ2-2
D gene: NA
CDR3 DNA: TGTGCCAGCAGTGTAACGAGTGGGGCAGTTAACACCGGGGAGCTGTTTTTT
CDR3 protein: CASSVTSGAVNTGELFF

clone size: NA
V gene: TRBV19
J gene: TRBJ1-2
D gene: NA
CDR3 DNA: TGTGCCAGTAGTACAGGGAGCTCTGGCTACACCTTC
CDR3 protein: CASSTGSSGYTF

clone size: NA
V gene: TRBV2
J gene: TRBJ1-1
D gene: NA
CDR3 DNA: TGTGCCAGCAGTGAAGAAACGGTAAACTTGAACACTGAAGCTTTCTTT
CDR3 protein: CASSEETVNLNTEAFF

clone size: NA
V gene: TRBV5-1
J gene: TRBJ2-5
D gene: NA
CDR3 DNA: TGCGCCAGCAGGGCCGGCCTCATGGAGACCCAGTACTTC
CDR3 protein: CASRAGLMETQYF

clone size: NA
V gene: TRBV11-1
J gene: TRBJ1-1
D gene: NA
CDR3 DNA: TGTGCCAGCAGCTTAGCACAGGTCGACACTGAAGCTTTCTTT
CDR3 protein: CASSLAQVDTEAFF

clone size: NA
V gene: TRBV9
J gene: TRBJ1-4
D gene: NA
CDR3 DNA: TGTGCCAGCAGCGTTTATGGGAGGGGAAGTGAAAAACTGTTTTTT
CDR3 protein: CASSVYGRGSEKLFF

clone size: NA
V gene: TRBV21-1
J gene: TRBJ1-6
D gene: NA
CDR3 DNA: TGTGCCAGCAGCATCTATACAGAGTCACCCCTCCACTTT
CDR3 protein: CASSIYTESPLHF

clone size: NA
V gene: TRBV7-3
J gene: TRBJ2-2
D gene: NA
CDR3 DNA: TGTGCCAGCAGCACCCAGACCGGGGAGCTGTTTTTT
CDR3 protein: CASSTQTGELFF

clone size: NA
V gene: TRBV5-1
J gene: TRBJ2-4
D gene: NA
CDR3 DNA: TGCGCCAGCAGACCGGACGGAATCCTAGCCAAAAACATTCAGTACTTC
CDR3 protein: CASRPDGILAKNIQYF

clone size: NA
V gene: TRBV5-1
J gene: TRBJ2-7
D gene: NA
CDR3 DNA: TGCGCCAGCAGCTTTCAGGGGCCTATGGGGGAGCAGTACTTC
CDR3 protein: CASSFQGPMGEQYF

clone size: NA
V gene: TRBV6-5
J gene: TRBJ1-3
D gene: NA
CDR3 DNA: TGTGCCAGCAGTAAACAGGGACTTTCTGGAAACACCATATATTTT
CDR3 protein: CASSKQGLSGNTIYF

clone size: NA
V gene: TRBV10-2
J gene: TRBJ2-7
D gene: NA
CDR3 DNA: TGCGCCAGCAGGAGACTAGAGGGGGCTAATTACGAGCAGTACTTC
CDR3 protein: CASRRLEGANYEQYF

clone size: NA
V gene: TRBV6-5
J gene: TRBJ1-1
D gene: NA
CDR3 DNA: TGTGCCAGCAGGCCCGGCCAGCCGAACACTGAAGCTTTCTTT
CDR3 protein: CASRPGQPNTEAFF

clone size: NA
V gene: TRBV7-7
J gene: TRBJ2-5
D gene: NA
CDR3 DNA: TGTGCTAGCAGCTTAGTTCTAGGGATCGGAAGTGAGACCCAGTACTTC
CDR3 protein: CASSLVLGIGSETQYF

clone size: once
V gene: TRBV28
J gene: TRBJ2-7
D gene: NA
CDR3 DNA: TGTGCCAGCAGCCCCCTAGCGAACTCCTACGAGCAGTACTTC
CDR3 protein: CASSPLANSYEQYF

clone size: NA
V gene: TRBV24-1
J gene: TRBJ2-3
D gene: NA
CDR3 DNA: TGTGCCACCAGTGATTCGGGGTGGGGCCGCACAGATACGCAGTATTTT
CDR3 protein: CATSDSGWGRTDTQYF

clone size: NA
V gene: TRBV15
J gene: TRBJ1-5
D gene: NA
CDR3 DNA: TGTGCCACCAGCAGGCCCGAGGAAGGGGGGACGAGCAATCAGCCCCAGCATTTT
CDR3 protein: CATSRPEEGGTSNQPQHF

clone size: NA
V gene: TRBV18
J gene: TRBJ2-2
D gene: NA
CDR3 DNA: TGTGCCAGCTCACCACCGGCCTGGACCGGGGAGCTGTTTTTT
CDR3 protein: CASSPPAWTGELFF

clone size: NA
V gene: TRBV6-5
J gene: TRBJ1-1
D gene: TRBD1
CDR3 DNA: TGTGCCAGTAGGGAGGGACAGCTGAACACTGAAGCTTTCTTT
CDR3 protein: CASREGQLNTEAFF

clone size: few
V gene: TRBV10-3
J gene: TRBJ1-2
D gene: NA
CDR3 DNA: TGTGCCATCAGTGAGTCTCAGGGATATAACTATGGCTACACCTTC
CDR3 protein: CAISESQGYNYGYTF

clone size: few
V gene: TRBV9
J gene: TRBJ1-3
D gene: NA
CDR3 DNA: TGTGCCAGCAGCGTAGCTCTGGGAAACACCATATATTTT
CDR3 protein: CASSVALGNTIYF

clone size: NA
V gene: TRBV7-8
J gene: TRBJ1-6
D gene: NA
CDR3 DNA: TGTGCCAGCAGCTCCCTTGACAGTTCATCACCCCTCCACTTT
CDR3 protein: CASSSLDSSSPLHF

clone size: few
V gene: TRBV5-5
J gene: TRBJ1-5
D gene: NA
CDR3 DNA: TGTGCCAGCAGCTTGTGGGGTAATCAGCCCCAGCATTTT
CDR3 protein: CASSLWGNQPQHF

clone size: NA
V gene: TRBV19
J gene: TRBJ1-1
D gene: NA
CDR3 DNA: TGTGCCAGTAGAGACAGCTCGATGAACACTGAAGCTTTCTTT
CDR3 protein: CASRDSSMNTEAFF

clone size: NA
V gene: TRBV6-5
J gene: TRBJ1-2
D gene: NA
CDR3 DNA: TGTGCCAGCAGTTACTCGAAGGCAGGCAGCCTGCAGACCTTC
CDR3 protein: CASSYSKAGSLQTF

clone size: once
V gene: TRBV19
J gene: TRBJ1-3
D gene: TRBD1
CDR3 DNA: TGTGCCAGTACCACAGGGGGGCCAGGGTCTGGAAACACCATATATTTT
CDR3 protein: CASTTGGPGSGNTIYF

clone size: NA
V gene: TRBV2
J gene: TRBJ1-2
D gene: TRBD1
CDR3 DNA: TGTGCCAGCAGTGTTGGACAGGGACCCTATGGCTACACCTTC
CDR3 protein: CASSVGQGPYGYTF

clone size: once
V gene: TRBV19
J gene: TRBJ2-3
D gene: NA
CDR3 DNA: TGTGCCAGTAGTATTTACAGTCGGGTGGGGGCTTCAGATACGCAGTATTTT
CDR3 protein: CASSIYSRVGASDTQYF

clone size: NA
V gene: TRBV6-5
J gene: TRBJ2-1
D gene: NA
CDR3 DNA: TGTGCCAGCACCCTAGGAGCTTCTACGGTGGATGAGCAGTTCTTC
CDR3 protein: CASTLGASTVDEQFF

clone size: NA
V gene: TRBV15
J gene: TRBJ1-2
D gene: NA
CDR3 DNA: TGTGCCACCAGCAGACCCGCCGGCAGGGAGAGGTCTGGCTACACCTTC
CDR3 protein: CATSRPAGRERSGYTF

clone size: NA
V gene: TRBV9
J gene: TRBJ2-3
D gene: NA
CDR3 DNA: TGTGCCAGCAGCGTAGTGGGAGGACGAGATACGCAGTATTTT
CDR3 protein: CASSVVGGRDTQYF

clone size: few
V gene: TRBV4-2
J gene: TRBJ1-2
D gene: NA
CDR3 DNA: TGTGCCAGCAGCCAAGATCAAATATTAGGGGGGCACACCTTC
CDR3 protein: CASSQDQILGGHTF

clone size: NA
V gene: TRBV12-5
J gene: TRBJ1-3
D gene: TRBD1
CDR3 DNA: TGTGCTAGTGGTCCGGACAGGGTGTCTGGAAACACCATATATTTT
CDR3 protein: CASGPDRVSGNTIYF

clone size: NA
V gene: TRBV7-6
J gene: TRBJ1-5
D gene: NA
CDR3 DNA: TGTGCCAGCAGCTCCACCGGGACACCGTCCCAGCCCCAGCATTTT
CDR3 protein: CASSSTGTPSQPQHF

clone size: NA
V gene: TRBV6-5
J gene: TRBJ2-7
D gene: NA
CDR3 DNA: TGTGCCAGCAGTAGGAGCTACGAGCAGTACTTC
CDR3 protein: CASSRSYEQYF

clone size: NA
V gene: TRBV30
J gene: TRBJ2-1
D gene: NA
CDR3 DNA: TGTGCCTGGGGGGACCCGAGGGGCAATGAGCAGTTCTTC
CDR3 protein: CAWGDPRGNEQFF